The clone carrying this T cell receptor (beta chain) was seen more than once but under ten times. This CDR3 comprises 16 residues. CDR1 and CDR2 from the germline V gene are SGHAT and FQNNGV. V was trimmed by 1 base and J by 0 bases, leaving 7 bases between them. The data originate from a study of T-cell reconstitution after alpha-beta-depleted transplantation in children. The authors prepared the TCRbeta library with unique molecular identifiers. TCRdb reprocessed the PCR reads via MiXCR and lists one record per CDR3 protein. The top ten hold about 15% of the sample, which has 100,000 or so distinct CDR3 sequences, less than 15% seen once.

The receptor was isolated from a human donor who donated a stem cell graft to a child with inherited bone marrow failure. The input for sequencing was PBMCs from the stem cell graft donor, taken from the stem cell graft. The J gene is TRBJ2-6, the V gene TRBV11-2; D gene ambiguous. The DNA for the CDR3 is TGTGCCAGCAGCTTAGTCGTCGGCTCTGGGGCCAACGTCCTGACTTTC. It is translated as CASSLVVGSGANVLTF.